Below are 9 T cell receptor beta chains sequenced from a single sample in a study of identical twins. TCRdb itself ran the 5' RACE reads through MiXCR, one entry per CDR3 protein. The profile covers approximately 600,000 distinct CDR3 sequences, with approximately 9.6% appearing a single time and 2.5% to 3.5% taken by the ten largest. The same sample was also used in a study of yellow fever vaccine responses in identical twins.

Sequencing was carried out using PBMCs. The receptor set was obtained from a woman under 30 in good health.

In this sample, this clonotype turned up once. The chain has TRBV18 and TRBJ2-7; D call uncertain. V dropped 3 bases and J dropped 6 bases, with 18 bases sitting between them. CDR1 and CDR2 from the germline V gene are KGHSH and LQKENI. CDR3 length: 15 amino acids. The CDR3 loop reads CASSPIPATFTEQYF. The CDR3 region has the DNA TGTGCCAGCTCACCGATCCCGGCCACTTTTACCGAGCAGTACTTC.

This chain links TRBV4-1 with TRBJ2-1; TRBD2 matches at 12 bases. The CDR3 extends over 18 amino acids. Germline V gene lookup returns CDR1 MGHRA and CDR2 YSYEKL. V was pared by 1 base and J by 4 bases, with 8 bases of the junction left unmatched. The CDR3 here is CASSQGETSGSPYNEQFF. The DNA of the CDR3 is TGCGCCAGCAGCCAAGGAGAGACTAGCGGGAGTCCTTACAATGAGCAGTTCTTC.

This clonotype came up a few times. This chain uses TRBV12-5 with TRBJ2-1, with TRBD2 as a possible D gene (5 bases). Deletions cut 5 bases from V and 4 bases from J, with 15 bases between. This CDR3 is built from 15 residues. The germline CDR1 and CDR2 sequences are LGHNT and FRNRAP. The CDR3, as DNA: TGTGCTAGTGGTCCCTCCCAAGGAGGATACAATGAGCAGTTCTTC. Protein product: CASGPSQGGYNEQFF.

This clonotype appeared many times. The chain has TRBV12-3 or TRBV12-4 and TRBJ2-4, with 8 bases identical to TRBD1. V was pared by 8 bases and J by 9 bases, with 12 bases of the junction left unmatched. The CDR3 length is 14 residues. The CDR3 region is CASRGTGTGGIQYF. For the CDR3, the DNA is TGTGCCAGCCGAGGAACCGGGACAGGAGGCATTCAGTACTTC.

This clonotype was detected a few times. The chain uses TRBV5-1 and TRBJ2-3; D unresolved. The CDR3 has 13 amino acids. From germline, CDR1 is SGHRS and CDR2 YFSETQ. The V end lost 6 bases, the J end lost 1 base, and 9 bases lay between the germline ends. DNA for the CDR3: TGCGCCAGCACTCCACTTGGCACAGATACGCAGTATTTT. This sequence encodes CASTPLGTDTQYF.

The chain uses TRBV10-2 and TRBJ1-1; D gene uncertain. The V and J ends lost 3 bases and 3 bases respectively, with 14 bases between them. The CDR3 loop spans 15 amino acids. Germline V gives CDR1 WSHSY, CDR2 SAAADI. CDR3 bases: TGCGCCAGCAGTGAAGAGGCCTCTCTGGACACTGAAGCTTTCTTT. Translated, it gives CASSEEASLDTEAFF.

This clonotype appeared many times. This sequence joins TRBV20-1 and TRBJ1-5; 8 nucleotides match TRBD1. With 1 base clipped from V and 6 bases from J, the junction kept 8 bases outside the gene matches. The CDR3 consists of 15 residues. Per germline, CDR1 DFQATT and CDR2 SNEGSKA (reference sequence). CDR3: CSARVADRDSQPQHF. In nucleotides, the CDR3 is TGCAGTGCTAGAGTGGCGGACAGGGATAGTCAGCCCCAGCATTTT.

Here the CDR3 DNA reads TGTGCCAGCAGTTTTTCGACAGGGTCATCCTACGAGCAGTACTTC. Its translation: CASSFSTGSSYEQYF. V usage is TRBV12-3 or TRBV12-4 and J usage is TRBJ2-7; 7 positions match TRBD1. CDR3 size: 15 residues. The V gene end was trimmed by 3 bases and the J gene end by 1 base; junction bases not matched to a gene: 6.

Many counts were recorded for this clonotype. This chain uses TRBV5-1 with TRBJ2-3; TRBD2 matches 8 bases. Germline assignment: CDR1 SGHRS and CDR2 YFSETQ. V shed 0 bases, J shed 6 bases, and the junction held 3 bases outside the gene matches. CDR3 length: 14 amino acids. Here the CDR3 DNA reads TGCGCCAGCAGCTTGGAAGCTAGCGGGGATACGCAGTATTTT. Its translation: CASSLEASGDTQYF.